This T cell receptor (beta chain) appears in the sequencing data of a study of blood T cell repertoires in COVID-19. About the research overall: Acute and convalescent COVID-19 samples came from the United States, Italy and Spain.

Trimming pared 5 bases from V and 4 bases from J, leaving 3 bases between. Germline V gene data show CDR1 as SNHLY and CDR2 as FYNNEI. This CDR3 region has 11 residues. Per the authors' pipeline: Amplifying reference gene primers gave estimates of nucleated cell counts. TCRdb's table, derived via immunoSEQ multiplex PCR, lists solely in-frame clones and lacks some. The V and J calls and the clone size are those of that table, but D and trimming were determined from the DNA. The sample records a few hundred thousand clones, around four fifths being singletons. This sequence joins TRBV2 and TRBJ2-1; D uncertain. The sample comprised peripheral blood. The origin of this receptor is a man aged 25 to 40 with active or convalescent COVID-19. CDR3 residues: CASSQYNEQFF. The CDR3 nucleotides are TGTGCCAGCAGTCAATACAATGAGCAGTTCTTC.